Below are 10 T cell receptor beta chains sequenced from a single sample in a study of CD8 T cells in ankylosing spondylitis. Each CDR3 protein gets one entry after TCRdb re-called the 5' RACE reads with MiXCR. The profile shows under 850,000 distinct CDR3 sequences, 15% to 20% of them singletons. These receptors lack a known antigen. General study results and limits: A motif in TCR beta, a set of about 8 highly homologous variants, appeared characteristic of ankylosing spondylitis blood.

The sample consisted of blood, either unsorted or a sorted T cell fraction (not recorded which). These receptors originate from a male donor with ankylosing spondylitis.

CDR3 nucleotides: TGTGCCAGCAGTTCCCCCGAGTGGCGGGATGACTACACCTTC. Residues: CASSSPEWRDDYTF. J is TRBJ1-2 and V is TRBV6-5; D is uncertain. The germline V and J ends were trimmed by 4 bases and 10 bases, with 19 bases remaining between them. In germline, CDR1 is MNHEY, CDR2 SVGAGI. The length of the CDR3 is 14 residues.

The rearrangement uses TRBV5-1 and TRBJ2-2; TRBD2 matches 14 bases. With V trimmed by 2 bases and J by 5 bases, 11 bases remained unmatched. Germline V CDR1 and CDR2: SGHRS, YFSETQ. This CDR3 is 19 amino acids long. In DNA, the CDR3 is TGCGCCAGCAGCTTCCCGGGACTAGCGGGAGTACGTGATACCGGGGAGCTGTTTTTT. This translates into CASSFPGLAGVRDTGELFF.

The rearrangement joins TRBV20-1 to TRBJ2-5; the match to TRBD1 covers 7 bases. CDR1 is DFQATT, CDR2 SNEGSKA, per germline (reference sequence). With V trimmed by 6 bases and J by 1 base, 8 bases remained unmatched. The CDR3 has 14 amino acids. CDR3 protein: CSALYRGRQETQYF. CDR3 nucleotide sequence: TGCAGTGCCCTGTACAGGGGTCGCCAAGAGACCCAGTACTTC.

Only a few counts were recorded for this clonotype. This chain joins TRBV25-1 and TRBJ2-1; 11 positions agree with TRBD1. V lost 6 bases and J lost 2; bases outside the gene matches: 6. The CDR3 consists of 16 residues. Looked up from germline, CDR1 is MGHDK and CDR2 is SYGVNS. CDR3 in DNA: TGTGCCAGCAGCGCGAAGGACAGGGGGCCCTACAATGAGCAGTTCTTC. The encoded protein is CASSAKDRGPYNEQFF. The entire variable domain, with the rest obtained from reference TRBV25-1 and TRBJ2-1, is as follows: EADIYQTPRYLVIGTGKKITLECSQTMGHDKMYWYQQDPGMELHLIHYSYGVNSTEKGDLSSESTVSRIRTEHFPLTLESARPSHTSQYLCASSAKDRGPYNEQFFGPGTRLTVL.

This clonotype was counted a few times. V and J are TRBV5-1 and TRBJ2-2; TRBD1 matches at 9 bases. The length of the CDR3 is 15 residues. Germline CDR1 reads SGHRS; CDR2 reads YFSETQ. The J segment lost 4 bases and the V segment lost 4 bases, leaving 5 bases of the junction unmatched. This CDR3 reads CASSEYRGLTGELFF. CDR3 coding DNA: TGCGCCAGCAGCGAGTACAGGGGGCTCACCGGGGAGCTGTTTTTT.

The CDR3 DNA sequence: TGTGCCAGCAGCCGGCGGGGAAATTCAGATACGCAGTATTTT. It yields the protein CASSRRGNSDTQYF. The rearrangement links TRBV7-3 to TRBJ2-3; D possibly corresponds to TRBD2 (6 bases). Looked up from germline, CDR1 is SGHTA and CDR2 is FQGTGA. Between the trimmed V and J ends, which lost 5 bases and 4 bases, there was a span of 13 bases. The CDR3 has 14 amino acids.

This chain uses TRBV4-1 with TRBJ2-7, with 8 bases identical to TRBD2. The length of the CDR3 is 15 residues. The V gene end was trimmed by 2 bases and the J gene end by 4 bases; junction bases not matched to a gene: 7. Germline assignment: CDR1 MGHRA and CDR2 YSYEKL. This chain's CDR3 is CASSQPSGSGYEQYF. CDR3 nucleotides: TGCGCCAGCAGCCAACCCAGCGGGAGTGGGTACGAGCAGTACTTC.

This clonotype was detected a few times. J is TRBJ2-3 and V is TRBV5-6; D not resolved. CDR1 and CDR2 from the germline V gene are SGHDT and YYEEEE. Trimming removed 0 bases at V and 5 bases at J, with 16 bases between. The CDR3 is made up of 16 amino acids. The CDR3 DNA sequence: TGTGCCAGCAGCTTGGCCGGACCCACAGCAGGAGATACGCAGTATTTT. Protein sequence: CASSLAGPTAGDTQYF.

This clonotype has just a few counts. The genes are TRBV12-3 or TRBV12-4 and TRBJ1-1, with D possibly TRBD1 on 5 matching bases. Trimming shortened V by 6 bases and J by 3 bases, and 11 bases separated the two germline ends. The CDR3 is 13 amino acids. CDR3 residues: CASSEQVHTEAFF. For the CDR3, the DNA is TGTGCCAGCAGCGAACAGGTACACACTGAAGCTTTCTTT.

This chain links TRBV27 with TRBJ1-2, with 8 nucleotides matching TRBD1. Germline-derived CDR1 and CDR2 are MNHEY and SMNVEV (reference sequence). Trimming took 2 bases from V and 4 from J; bases not matched to a gene: 6. The CDR3 spans 15 residues. This CDR3 reads CASSLTGQGAYGYTF. The DNA of the CDR3 is TGTGCCAGCAGTTTAACCGGACAGGGCGCCTATGGCTACACCTTC.